Included here is one T cell receptor (beta chain) sequence, with context. Its antigen is unknown. Some clones are missing from TCRdb's copy, which holds only in-frame ones; the method was immunoSEQ multiplex PCR. The sample has approximately 18,000 clones, 75% to 85% seen once. The data were obtained in a study of T cell clones after liver transplantation. Study-wide points: A significant post-transplant drop in circulating graft-donor-reactive CD4 TCRbeta sequences occurred in most of the 8 subjects.

Germline-derived CDR1 and CDR2 are SGHNT and YYREEE (reference sequence). This CDR3 contains 13 residues. The V gene lost 0 bases and the J gene lost 4 bases, with 8 bases spanning the gap. J is TRBJ2-7 and V is TRBV5-4; D may be TRBD1 or TRBD2 (5 bases each). Specimen: CD8+ T cells from blood, collected 48 months after liver transplant. This TCR came from a human patient who received a liver transplant. The graft donor may have given rise to some T cells. CDR3 coding DNA: TGTGCCAGCAGCTTGGACAGGACTTACGAGCAGTACTTC. Translated: CASSLDRTYEQYF. Variable domain in full (rest from reference TRBV5-4 and TRBJ2-7): ETGVTQSPTHLIKTRGQQVTLRCSSQSGHNTVSWYQQALGQGPQFIFQYYREEENGRGNFPPRFSGLQFPNYSSELNVNALELDDSALYLCASSLDRTYEQYFGPGTRLTVT.